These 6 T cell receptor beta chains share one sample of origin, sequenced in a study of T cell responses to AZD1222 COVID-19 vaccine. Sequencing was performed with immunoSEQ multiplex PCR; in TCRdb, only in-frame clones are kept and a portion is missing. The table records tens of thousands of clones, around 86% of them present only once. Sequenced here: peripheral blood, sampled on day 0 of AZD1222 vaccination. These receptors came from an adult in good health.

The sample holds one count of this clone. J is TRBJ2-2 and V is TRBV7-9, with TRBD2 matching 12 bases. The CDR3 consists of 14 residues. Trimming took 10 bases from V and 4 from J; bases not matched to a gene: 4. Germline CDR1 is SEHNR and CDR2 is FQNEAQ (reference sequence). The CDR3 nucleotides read TGTGCCAACCCACTAGCGGGGGGCACCGGGGAGCTGTTTTTT. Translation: CANPLAGGTGELFF.

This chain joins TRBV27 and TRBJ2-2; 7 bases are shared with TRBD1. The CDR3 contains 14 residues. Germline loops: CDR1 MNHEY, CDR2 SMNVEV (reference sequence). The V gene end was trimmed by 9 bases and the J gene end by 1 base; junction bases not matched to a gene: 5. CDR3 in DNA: TGTGCCAGTAAGACAGGGCAGAACACCGGGGAGCTGTTTTTT. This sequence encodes CASKTGQNTGELFF.

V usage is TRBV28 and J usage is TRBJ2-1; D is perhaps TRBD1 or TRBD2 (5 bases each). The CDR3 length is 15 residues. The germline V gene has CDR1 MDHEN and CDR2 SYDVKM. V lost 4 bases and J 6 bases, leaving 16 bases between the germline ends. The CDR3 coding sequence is TGTGCCAGCAGTTCTCGGGACCCCGTCGGCAATGAGCAGTTCTTC. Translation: CASSSRDPVGNEQFF.

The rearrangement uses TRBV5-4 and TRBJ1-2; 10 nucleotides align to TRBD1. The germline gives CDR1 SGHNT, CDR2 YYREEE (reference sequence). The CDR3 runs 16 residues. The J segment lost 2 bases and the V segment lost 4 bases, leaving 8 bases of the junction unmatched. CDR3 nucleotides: TGTGCCAGCAGCCCTCCCGGGACAGGGGTGAACTATGGCTACACCTTC. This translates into CASSPPGTGVNYGYTF.

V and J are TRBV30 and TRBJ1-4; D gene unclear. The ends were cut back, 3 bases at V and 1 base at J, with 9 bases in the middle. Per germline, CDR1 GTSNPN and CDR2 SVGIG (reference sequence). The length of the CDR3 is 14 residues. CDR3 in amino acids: CAWSLRGTNEKLFF. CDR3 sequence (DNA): TGTGCCTGGAGCCTCCGGGGAACTAATGAAAAACTGTTTTTT.

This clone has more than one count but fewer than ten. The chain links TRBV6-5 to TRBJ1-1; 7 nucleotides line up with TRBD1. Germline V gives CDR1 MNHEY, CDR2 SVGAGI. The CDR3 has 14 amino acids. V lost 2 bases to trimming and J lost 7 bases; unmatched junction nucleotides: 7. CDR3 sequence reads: CASSYSQGGSEAFF. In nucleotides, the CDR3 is TGTGCCAGCAGTTACAGTCAGGGGGGAAGTGAAGCTTTCTTT.